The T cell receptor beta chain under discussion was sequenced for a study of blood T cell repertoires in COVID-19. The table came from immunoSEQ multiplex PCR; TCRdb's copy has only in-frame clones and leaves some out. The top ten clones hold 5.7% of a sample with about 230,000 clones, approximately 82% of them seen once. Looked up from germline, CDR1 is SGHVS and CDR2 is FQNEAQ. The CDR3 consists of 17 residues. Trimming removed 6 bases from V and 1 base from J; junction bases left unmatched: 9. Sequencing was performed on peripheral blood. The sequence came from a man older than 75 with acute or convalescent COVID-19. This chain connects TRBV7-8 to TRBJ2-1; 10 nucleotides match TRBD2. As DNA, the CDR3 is TGTGCCAGCAGACCTTTCCTAGCGGGAGTGTCCTACAATGAGCAGTTCTTC. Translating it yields CASRPFLAGVSYNEQFF. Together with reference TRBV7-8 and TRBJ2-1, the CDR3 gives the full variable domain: GAGVSQSPRYKVAKRGQDVALRCDPISGHVSLFWYQQALGQGPEFLTYFQNEAQLDKSGLPSDRFFAERPEGSVSTLKIQRTQQEDSAVYLCASRPFLAGVSYNEQFFGPGTRLTVL.